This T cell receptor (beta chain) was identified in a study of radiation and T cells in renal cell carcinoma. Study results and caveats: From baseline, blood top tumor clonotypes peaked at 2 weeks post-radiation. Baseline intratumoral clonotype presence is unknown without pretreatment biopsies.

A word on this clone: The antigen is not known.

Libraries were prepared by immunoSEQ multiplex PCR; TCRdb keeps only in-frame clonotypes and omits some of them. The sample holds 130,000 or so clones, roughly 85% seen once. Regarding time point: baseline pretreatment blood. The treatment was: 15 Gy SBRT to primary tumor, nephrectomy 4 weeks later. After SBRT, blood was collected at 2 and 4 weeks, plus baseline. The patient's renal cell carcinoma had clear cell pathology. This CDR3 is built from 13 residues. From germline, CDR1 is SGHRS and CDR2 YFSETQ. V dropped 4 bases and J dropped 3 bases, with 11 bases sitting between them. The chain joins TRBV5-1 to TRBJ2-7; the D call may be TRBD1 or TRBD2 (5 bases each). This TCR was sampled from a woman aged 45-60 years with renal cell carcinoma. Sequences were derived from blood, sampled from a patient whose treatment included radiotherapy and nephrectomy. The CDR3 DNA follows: TGCGCCAGCAGCCTGGGGACGGACTACGAGCAGTACTTC. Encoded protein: CASSLGTDYEQYF. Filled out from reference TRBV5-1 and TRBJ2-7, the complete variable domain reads KAGVTQTPRYLIKTRGQQVTLSCSPISGHRSVSWYQQTPGQGLQFLFEYFSETQRNKGNFPGRFSGRQFSNSRSEMNVSTLELGDSALYLCASSLGTDYEQYFGPGTRLTVT.